This T cell receptor (beta chain) was found in a study of radiotherapy plus CTLA-4 blockade in lung cancer. Whole-study context: There were objective responses in 18% of patients, and 30% to 35% had disease control. Findings of the study overall: Early blood T cell clone dynamics, with interferon-beta, were reported to best predict response. Tumor-derived TCR clones expanded in blood after radiotherapy plus ipilimumab.

V gave up 6 bases and J gave up 5 bases; unmatched junction bases: 9. Germline V lookup: CDR1 MDHEN, CDR2 SYDVKM. This CDR3 is 15 amino acids long. Generated by immunoSEQ multiplex PCR, the TCRdb table keeps only in-frame clones and is missing some. This sample has some 73,000 clones, with 78% found just once. In regard to this clone: Its antigen is unknown.

Sequences were derived from peripheral blood, sampled from a patient treated with radiotherapy plus ipilimumab. This sequence originates from a human donor with non-small cell lung cancer whose response to radiotherapy plus ipilimumab could not be evaluated. Some clones in this sample may be carry-over from other donors' samples. The chain couples TRBV28 to TRBJ2-7, with 11 bases matching TRBD1. CDR3 nucleotides: TGTGCCAGCAGGAAACTACGGACAGGGGGCAACGAGCAGTACTTC. Amino acids: CASRKLRTGGNEQYF.